These 21 T cell receptor beta chains were all obtained from the same sample, sequenced in a study of cytotoxic CD8 clonotypes in ibrutinib-treated CLL (dated by TCRdb to the early 2020s). Libraries were constructed by the immunoSEQ multiplex PCR assay. This is the immuneACCESS table as TCRdb keeps it, with only in-frame sequences that have V and J called. A part of the clones is gone; compared with another copy, unresolved V genes explain less than half, and the rest is unexplained. For this sample the table gives about 16,000 clones, of which 68% were detected only once. Together, the top ten hold 18% of the sample. The material sequenced was PBMCs, taken before ibrutinib treatment. The receptors come from a human donor with chronic lymphocytic leukemia.

This chain uses TRBV2 with TRBJ1-2; 7 bases agree with TRBD1. CDR1 SNHLY and CDR2 FYNNEI come from the germline V gene. This CDR3 contains 12 residues. J was trimmed by 6 bases and V by 5 bases; bases with no gene match: 3. The CDR3 DNA reads TGTGCCAGCAGTTCACAGGGGAATGGCTACACCTTC. Its translation is CASSSQGNGYTF.

This rearrangement joins TRBV6-6 to TRBJ2-1; tentatively, D is TRBD2 (6 bases). Germline CDR1 reads MNHNY; CDR2 reads SVGAGI (reference sequence). CDR3 size: 13 residues. V lost 8 bases to trimming and J lost 6 bases, with 14 bases between them. The CDR3 DNA sequence: TGTGCCAGCGGGGCCGGGGGAAGCAATGAGCAGTTCTTC. Protein: CASGAGGSNEQFF.

This clone was found a few times. The CDR3 DNA follows: TGCGCCAGCAGTCTGGGTATAGCGGGGATGGGCAATGAGCAGTTCTTC. Translated, it gives CASSLGIAGMGNEQFF. J is TRBJ2-1 and V is TRBV4-1, with TRBD2 identical over 8 bases. V dropped 6 bases and J dropped 6; count of bases not matched to a gene: 13. CDR3 size: 16 residues. Germline V gives CDR1 MGHRA, CDR2 YSYEKL.

This chain joins TRBV14 and TRBJ1-2; possible D gene TRBD1, 6 bases. Trimming removed 0 bases from V and 2 bases from J, with 7 bases in between. Germline CDR1 SGHDN, CDR2 FVKESK. This CDR3 has 14 amino acids. The CDR3 coding sequence is TGTGCCAGCAGCCAAGAGGACAGAAACTATGGCTACACCTTC. Amino acids: CASSQEDRNYGYTF.

V usage is TRBV11-3 and J usage is TRBJ2-3, with unresolved D. The CDR3 is 11 amino acids. The V end lost 1 base, the J end lost 4 bases, and 0 bases lay between the germline ends. Germline CDR1 and CDR2: SGHNT and YENEEA. Here the CDR3 DNA reads TGTGCCAGCAGCTTAGCAGATACGCAGTATTTT. It specifies CASSLADTQYF.

V gene TRBV13 combines with J gene TRBJ2-1, with 8 bases that match TRBD1. Germline-derived CDR1 and CDR2 are PRHDT and FYEKMQ (reference sequence). Trimming removed 5 bases from V and 4 bases from J; junction bases left unmatched: 16. This CDR3 spans 18 amino acids. CDR3 residues: CASSVNQGARNLYNEQFF. In nucleotides, the CDR3 is TGTGCCAGCAGCGTAAATCAGGGGGCGAGGAATTTGTACAATGAGCAGTTCTTC.

The gene calls are TRBV2 and TRBJ2-3; 8 bases are shared with TRBD2. This CDR3 is 14 amino acids long. Unmatched junction bases numbered 5, after V lost 7 bases and J lost 2 bases. CDR1 is SNHLY, CDR2 FYNNEI, per germline. Here the CDR3 DNA reads TGTGCCAGCACCCGGGGGGGATACACAGATACGCAGTATTTT. This codes for CASTRGGYTDTQYF.

The chain employs TRBV6-1 and TRBJ2-1; possible D gene TRBD1, 6 bases. CDR3 length: 16 amino acids. V dropped 4 bases and J dropped 0 bases, with 13 bases sitting between them. CDR1 is MNHNS, CDR2 SASEGT, per germline. The CDR3 loop reads CASSVQGVSSYNEQFF. Here the CDR3 DNA reads TGTGCCAGCAGTGTACAGGGTGTTAGCTCCTACAATGAGCAGTTCTTC.

The chain uses TRBV30 and TRBJ2-1; 7 nucleotides line up with TRBD1. This CDR3 has 15 residues. Germline V gene sequence: CDR1 GTSNPN, CDR2 SVGIG (reference sequence). Trimming cost V 6 bases and J 5 bases; bases outside gene matches: 13. As DNA, the CDR3 is TGTGCCTGTTTACAGGGGCTAAGAGTCGACAATGAGCAGTTCTTC. It encodes CACLQGLRVDNEQFF.

The CDR3 sequence: CASTPASVGGDTQYF. CDR3 bases: TGTGCCAGCACTCCGGCTAGCGTTGGGGGGGATACGCAGTATTTT. V gene TRBV2 combines with J gene TRBJ2-3; D is possibly TRBD2 (6 bases). Germline lookup yields CDR1 SNHLY and CDR2 FYNNEI. The CDR3 length is 15 residues. V was shortened by 7 bases and J by 6 bases, with 20 bases between the two germline ends.

The rearrangement joins TRBV7-8 to TRBJ2-4, with D perhaps TRBD1 (6 bases). Per the germline V gene, CDR1 is SGHVS and CDR2 is FQNEAQ. The CDR3 spans 15 residues. V lost 5 bases and J lost 4, with 15 bases in between. CDR3: CASSVSGQRKNIQYF. In nucleotides, the CDR3 is TGTGCCAGCAGCGTCTCGGGACAAAGAAAAAACATTCAGTACTTC.

This clone has just one count. The chain couples TRBV6-6 to TRBJ2-7; weak D call: TRBD1 (5 bases). The CDR3 spans 13 residues. Germline V gene lookup returns CDR1 MNHNY and CDR2 SVGAGI (reference sequence). Trimming cost V 7 bases and J 0 bases, with 10 bases left between them. DNA of the CDR3: TGTGCCAGCACGAAGGGGCACTCCTACGAGCAGTACTTC. This sequence encodes CASTKGHSYEQYF.

The rearrangement links TRBV6-6 to TRBJ1-4, with TRBD1 as a possible D gene (6 bases). Deletions cut 2 bases from V and 11 bases from J, with 15 bases between. Germline V gene data show CDR1 as MNHNY and CDR2 as SVGAGI (reference sequence). The CDR3 is 14 amino acids. The CDR3 DNA is TGTGCCAGCAGTTACGAGGCAGGAAGGGGGAAACTGTTTTTT. Its protein product is CASSYEAGRGKLFF.

V gene TRBV29-1 combines with J gene TRBJ2-2, with 11 nucleotides matching TRBD1. This CDR3 contains 14 residues. V was clipped by 7 bases and J by 7 bases; unmatched bases: 8. Germline V CDR1 and CDR2: SQVTM, ANQGSEA. The CDR3 nucleotides read TGCAGCGCCGAGGGGACAGGGGGGGGCGGGGAGCTGTTTTTT. This translates into CSAEGTGGGGELFF.

The chain is built from TRBV6-6 and TRBJ1-2, with 7 bases that match TRBD1. The CDR3 consists of 15 residues. V lost 4 bases and J lost 3; bases outside the gene matches: 8. Germline CDR1 and CDR2: MNHNY and SVGAGI (reference sequence). The CDR3 DNA reads as TGTGCCAGCAGTTCACAGGGGATGGGGGACTATGGCTACACCTTC. Its translation is CASSSQGMGDYGYTF.

The rearrangement joins TRBV6-1 to TRBJ2-7; a weak D match, TRBD1 (5 bases). Trimming took 8 bases from V and 7 from J, leaving 15 bases between them. Germline V gives CDR1 MNHNS, CDR2 SASEGT. CDR3 size: 12 residues. The CDR3 reads CASGHPRGEQYF. The CDR3 nucleotides read TGTGCCAGCGGACACCCTCGTGGGGAGCAGTACTTC.

The count of this clone is one. V usage is TRBV2 and J usage is TRBJ2-1; the match to TRBD1 covers 8 bases. From germline, CDR1 is SNHLY and CDR2 FYNNEI. The length of the CDR3 is 15 residues. After removal of 4 bases from V and 6 bases from J, the junction contained 8 bases not matched to a gene. CDR3 amino acids: CASSASQGAFNEQFF. CDR3 nucleotides: TGTGCCAGCAGTGCAAGTCAGGGGGCCTTCAATGAGCAGTTCTTC.

A few counts support this clone. This chain joins TRBV7-8 and TRBJ2-7; D ambiguous. The germline V gene encodes CDR1 SGHVS and CDR2 FQNEAQ. The germline V and J ends were trimmed by 4 bases and 3 bases, with 10 bases remaining between them. The CDR3 runs to 13 residues. CDR3 protein: CASSYGANYEQYF. The DNA for the CDR3 is TGTGCCAGCAGCTACGGAGCCAACTACGAGCAGTACTTC.

This clone was detected a few times. The chain has TRBV19 and TRBJ2-7; perhaps TRBD2 as D (5 bases). The CDR3 runs to 12 residues. Germline CDR1 reads LNHDA; CDR2 reads SQIVND (reference sequence). Trimming removed 3 bases at V and 6 bases at J, with 9 bases between. DNA for the CDR3: TGTGCCAGTAGTATCCGGGGTTTCGAGCAGTACTTC. It encodes CASSIRGFEQYF.

This clone was counted a single time. The chain links TRBV18 to TRBJ1-3; no definite D call. V lost 3 bases, J lost 0 bases, and 9 bases lay in between. This CDR3 region has 15 residues. Germline V gene lookup returns CDR1 KGHSH and CDR2 LQKENI. As DNA, the CDR3 is TGTGCCAGCTCACCGGACGGTGACTCTGGAAACACCATATATTTT. It specifies CASSPDGDSGNTIYF.

This clone was seen a handful of times. This sequence joins TRBV2 and TRBJ1-1; D not certain. This CDR3 contains 13 residues. Trimming took 7 bases from V and 3 from J, leaving 12 bases between them. CDR1 and CDR2 from the germline V gene are SNHLY and FYNNEI. As DNA, the CDR3 is TGTGCCAGCAATGGCCTAGCCGACACTGAAGCTTTCTTT. Translation: CASNGLADTEAFF.